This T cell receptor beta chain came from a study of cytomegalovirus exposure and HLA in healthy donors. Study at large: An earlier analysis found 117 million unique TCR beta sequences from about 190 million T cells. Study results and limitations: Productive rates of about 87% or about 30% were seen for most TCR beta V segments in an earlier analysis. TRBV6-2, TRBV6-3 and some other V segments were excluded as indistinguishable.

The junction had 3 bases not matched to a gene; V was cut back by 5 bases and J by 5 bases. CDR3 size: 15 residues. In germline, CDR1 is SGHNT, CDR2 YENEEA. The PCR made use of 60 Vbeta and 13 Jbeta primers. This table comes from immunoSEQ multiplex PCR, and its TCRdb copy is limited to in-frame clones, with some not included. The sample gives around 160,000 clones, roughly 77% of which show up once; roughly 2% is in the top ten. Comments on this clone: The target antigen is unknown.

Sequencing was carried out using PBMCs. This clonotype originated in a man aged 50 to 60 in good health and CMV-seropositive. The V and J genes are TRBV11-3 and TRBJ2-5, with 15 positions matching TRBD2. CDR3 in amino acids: CASSPGTSGRETQYF. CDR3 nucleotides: TGTGCCAGCAGCCCGGGGACTAGCGGGAGGGAGACCCAGTACTTC.